This T cell receptor beta chain was found in a study of human T cells and chemical hapten exposure. Overall study context: Women made up most patients, who had alopecia areata, totalis or universalis. Notes on the study in general: Donors had alopecia, so their immune response may differ from healthy people's.

TCRdb fed the RACE reads into MiXCR, producing one record per CDR3 protein. The sample carries approximately 25,000 distinct CDR3 sequences, roughly 9.4% recorded once. Time point given: patch test 2, 6 weeks after DPC sensitization. Stated treatment: therapeutic diphenylcyclopropenone sensitization with weekly scalp DPC. This clonotype was detected a few times. The target antigen is unknown. In germline, CDR1 is MNHEY, CDR2 SVGAGI. Trimming shortened V by 6 bases and J by 4 bases, and 21 bases separated the two germline ends. CDR3 length equals 16 residues. The sample consisted of whole blood, taken in connection with sensitization to the hapten diphenylcyclopropenone (DPC). The TCR was taken from a man aged 30-40 years with alopecia areata. Some clones in this sample may be carry-over from other donors' samples. The rearrangement joins TRBV6-5 to TRBJ1-1, with TRBD1 as a possible D gene (5 bases). The CDR3 coding sequence is TGTGCCAGCAGAGACCCCCGGGGCCCCCAAGGCACTGAAGCTTTCTTT. It encodes CASRDPRGPQGTEAFF.